One and the same sample provided the 28 T cell receptor beta chains below, sequenced in a study of T cell repertoires in cytomegalovirus infection. TCRdb re-called the reads with MiXCR, one entry per CDR3 protein. This sample has approximately 500,000 distinct CDR3 sequences, with 16% found just once. Sample: CD8+ T cells from PBMCs. These receptors came from a human donor in good health (CMV status not recorded). Some clones in this sample may be carry-over from other donors' samples.

This clonotype was observed at least ten times. The chain joins TRBV5-5 to TRBJ2-1; no reliable D call. The length of the CDR3 is 14 residues. Germline lookup yields CDR1 SGHKS and CDR2 YYEKEE (reference sequence). V lost 2 bases and J 1 base, leaving 7 bases between the germline ends. CDR3 bases: TGTGCCAGCAGCTTAAAAGCGTCCTACAATGAGCAGTTCTTC. Translated: CASSLKASYNEQFF.

The gene calls are TRBV29-1 and TRBJ2-7; 7 nucleotides agree with TRBD1. This CDR3 has 11 residues. Looked up from germline, CDR1 is SQVTM and CDR2 is ANQGSEA. V dropped 4 bases and J dropped 5; count of bases not matched to a gene: 2. CDR3 in amino acids: CSVGQGHEQYF. The CDR3 DNA follows: TGCAGCGTTGGACAGGGCCACGAGCAGTACTTC.

The rearrangement links TRBV7-9 to TRBJ2-5, with D possibly being TRBD1 or TRBD2 (7 bases each). Trimming removed 5 bases from V and 6 bases from J, with 19 bases in between. CDR1 is SEHNR and CDR2 is FQNEAQ in the germline V gene (reference sequence). The CDR3 has 15 residues. Written as DNA, the CDR3 is TGTGCCAGCAGCGCAGGGGGGGGGCCGGTAAAGACCCAGTACTTC. As protein: CASSAGGGPVKTQYF.

This clonotype came up a few times. The rearrangement links TRBV6-5 to TRBJ2-2; possible D gene TRBD2, 5 bases. V gave up 7 bases and J gave up 6 bases, with 9 bases separating them. Germline lookup yields CDR1 MNHEY and CDR2 SVGAGI. This CDR3 has 12 residues. The CDR3, as DNA: TGTGCCAGCACTCCCGGGGCCGGGGAGCTGTTTTTT. This codes for CASTPGAGELFF.

This clonotype has ten or more counts. The chain recombines TRBV6-5 with TRBJ1-2; D gene uncertain. V was trimmed by 0 bases and J by 3 bases, leaving 14 bases between them. CDR1 MNHEY and CDR2 SVGAGI come from the germline V gene. CDR3 length: 16 amino acids. In nucleotides, the CDR3 is TGTGCCAGCAGTTACTCGAGCTCGCCGGGATACTATGGCTACACCTTC. Protein sequence: CASSYSSSPGYYGYTF.

This clonotype was observed a few times. The rearrangement links TRBV3-1 to TRBJ1-5, with unresolved D. The CDR3 is 13 amino acids. Germline CDR1 is LGHDT and CDR2 is YNNKEL (reference sequence). Deletions cut 4 bases from V and 7 bases from J, with 11 bases between. CDR3 loop: CASSPTDSQPQHF. The DNA for the CDR3 is TGTGCCAGCAGCCCAACTGATAGCCAGCCCCAGCATTTT.

This clonotype showed up just a few times. V is TRBV27 and J is TRBJ2-1; tentative D call: TRBD1 (5 bases). Germline values: CDR1 MNHEY, CDR2 SMNVEV (reference sequence). Trimming removed 8 bases from V and 5 bases from J, with 7 bases in between. This CDR3 region has 11 residues. The CDR3 region is CASLGDNEQFF. CDR3 nucleotide sequence: TGTGCCAGCTTAGGGGACAATGAGCAGTTCTTC.

Note on this clonotype: The CDR3 does not end in the conserved phenylalanine or tryptophan, so this is likely a read error. This chain connects TRBV15 to TRBJ1-2; 7 bases agree with TRBD1. V lost 8 bases, J lost 4 bases, and 7 bases stayed unmatched. Germline V gene sequence: CDR1 LNHNV, CDR2 YYDKDF (reference sequence). The CDR3 has 13 amino acids. CDR3 coding DNA: TGTGCCACCTACAGGGGTTCGGGCTATGGCTACACCTTA. It specifies CATYRGSGYGYTL.

The genes are TRBV11-2 and TRBJ1-2, with a tentative D call TRBD1 (6 bases). Deletions cut 5 bases from V and 4 bases from J, with 11 bases between. The CDR3 has 13 residues. The V gene's germline CDR1 is SGHAT and CDR2 FQNNGV. The CDR3 DNA reads as TGTGCCAGCAGCGAGGGGGTCGCCTATGGCTACACCTTC. This sequence encodes CASSEGVAYGYTF.

The chain recombines TRBV27 with TRBJ2-7; TRBD2 aligns across 7 bases. The CDR3 runs to 14 residues. Germline assignment: CDR1 MNHEY and CDR2 SMNVEV (reference sequence). V was pared by 7 bases and J by 6 bases, with 12 bases of the junction left unmatched. The CDR3 reads CASKDGGRISEQYF. The CDR3, as DNA: TGTGCCAGCAAGGACGGCGGGAGAATATCCGAGCAGTACTTC.

This clonotype was counted a few times. The J gene is TRBJ2-7, the V gene TRBV30; D uncertain. Per germline, CDR1 GTSNPN and CDR2 SVGIG (reference sequence). V shed 1 base and J shed 3 bases, with 4 bases lying between them. The CDR3 contains 11 residues. For the CDR3, the DNA is TGTGCCTGGAGTGACAGCTACGAGCAGTACTTC. Encoded protein: CAWSDSYEQYF.

This clonotype has at least ten counts. The chain couples TRBV7-3 to TRBJ1-1; D is uncertain. The CDR3 has 15 residues. The germline CDR1 and CDR2 sequences are SGHTA and FQGTGA. V lost 1 base, J lost 1 base, and 10 bases lay in between. CDR3 protein: CASSLMDGPNTEAFF. In DNA form, the CDR3 reads TGTGCCAGCAGCTTAATGGACGGACCGAACACTGAAGCTTTCTTT.

This clonotype has only a few counts. The gene calls are TRBV10-3 and TRBJ2-7, with no clear D. V dropped 4 bases and J dropped 0 bases, with 10 bases sitting between them. Germline lookup yields CDR1 ENHRY and CDR2 SYGVKD. CDR3 size: 14 residues. The CDR3 DNA follows: TGTGCCATCAGTGTAACAGATCCCTCCTACGAGCAGTACTTC. It encodes CAISVTDPSYEQYF.

In its sample, this clonotype was seen many times. This rearrangement joins TRBV10-3 to TRBJ2-1; 13 bases match TRBD2. CDR1 is ENHRY and CDR2 is SYGVKD in the germline V gene. The J segment lost 5 bases and the V segment lost 6 bases, leaving 4 bases of the junction unmatched. The CDR3 covers 15 residues. The CDR3 here is CAIRQGLAGDNEQFF. The CDR3 nucleotides are TGTGCCATCAGGCAAGGACTAGCGGGAGACAATGAGCAGTTCTTC.

Ten or more counts support this clonotype. The V gene is TRBV7-9, the J gene TRBJ2-3; TRBD2 matches at 7 bases. CDR1 and CDR2 (germline): SEHNR, FQNEAQ (reference sequence). The CDR3 runs to 12 residues. The V gene end was trimmed by 4 bases and the J gene end by 6 bases; junction bases not matched to a gene: 1. Here the CDR3 reads CASSSTSDTQYF. CDR3 coding DNA: TGTGCCAGCAGCTCGACTAGCGATACGCAGTATTTT. The whole variable domain, filled in from reference TRBV7-9 and TRBJ2-3, reads DTGVSQNPRHKITKRGQNVTFRCDPISEHNRLYWYRQTLGQGPEFLTYFQNEAQLEKSRLLSDRFSAERPKGSFSTLEIQRTEQGDSAMYLCASSSTSDTQYFGPGTRLTVL.

This clonotype was recorded a few times. The chain is built from TRBV12-3 or TRBV12-4 and TRBJ2-1; 10 nucleotides align to TRBD1. CDR3 length: 14 residues. Trimming removed 5 bases from V and 5 bases from J; junction bases left unmatched: 3. The CDR3 spells CASSRTGGHNEQFF. Here the CDR3 DNA reads TGTGCCAGCAGTAGGACAGGGGGGCACAATGAGCAGTTCTTC.

Many counts were recorded for this clonotype. The chain recombines TRBV6-4 with TRBJ2-1, with D possibly called TRBD1 or TRBD2 (6 bases each). The CDR3 runs 15 residues. V lost 1 base, J lost 6 bases, and 13 bases lay in between. The germline gives CDR1 MRHNA, CDR2 SNTAGT. CDR3 residues: CASSDLGGSSNEQFF. The CDR3 region has the DNA TGTGCCAGCAGTGACTTGGGGGGCTCTTCCAATGAGCAGTTCTTC.

This clonotype was recorded many times. The chain is built from TRBV12-3 or TRBV12-4 and TRBJ2-1, with TRBD2 identical over 7 bases. The CDR3 loop spans 16 amino acids. V lost 4 bases and J lost 3; bases outside the gene matches: 9. This chain's CDR3 is CASSSLTGGIYNEQFF. The CDR3 DNA reads as TGTGCCAGCAGTTCTCTAACCGGGGGGATCTACAATGAGCAGTTCTTC.

V and J are TRBV27 and TRBJ2-7; 12 positions agree with TRBD1. Germline V gene lookup returns CDR1 MNHEY and CDR2 SMNVEV (reference sequence). The CDR3 runs to 16 residues. V shed 6 bases, J shed 4 bases, and the junction held 10 bases outside the gene matches. CDR3 region: CASSLSGTGGIYEQYF. CDR3 DNA: TGTGCCAGCAGCCTCTCCGGGACAGGGGGCATATACGAGCAGTACTTC.

The sample holds a few counts of this clonotype. The J gene is TRBJ2-3, the V gene TRBV4-2; 9 nucleotides agree with TRBD2. This CDR3 has 19 amino acids. V trimming: 0 bases; J trimming: 0 bases; junction bases outside the gene matches: 10. The germline V gene encodes CDR1 LGHNA and CDR2 YNFKEQ. The CDR3 region is CASSQDIAGEGFSTDTQYF. The CDR3 bases are TGTGCCAGCAGCCAAGATATAGCGGGAGAGGGTTTTAGCACAGATACGCAGTATTTT.

This clonotype was detected many times. The J gene is TRBJ2-2, the V gene TRBV10-3; 9 nucleotides agree with TRBD1. Germline CDR1 and CDR2: ENHRY and SYGVKD. CDR3 length: 16 residues. V shed 8 bases, J shed 2 bases, and the junction held 9 bases outside the gene matches. This CDR3 is CAILARDRENTGELFF. CDR3 coding DNA: TGTGCCATCTTGGCACGGGACAGGGAAAACACCGGGGAGCTGTTTTTT.

This clonotype showed up many times. This chain links TRBV11-2 with TRBJ1-2; 7 bases map to TRBD1. This CDR3 region has 14 residues. The J segment lost 3 bases and the V segment lost 5 bases, leaving 6 bases of the junction unmatched. Germline values: CDR1 SGHAT, CDR2 FQNNGV. CDR3 nucleotide sequence: TGTGCCAGCAGCGTAGGGGGCATAGACTATGGCTACACCTTC. It is translated as CASSVGGIDYGYTF.

The rearrangement joins TRBV9 to TRBJ2-1; 7 positions agree with TRBD2. The CDR3 consists of 16 residues. CDR1 is SGDLS and CDR2 is YYNGEE in the germline V gene. Unmatched junction bases numbered 6, after V lost 3 bases and J lost 0 bases. CDR3 in amino acids: CASSGIRGSSYNEQFF. The CDR3 DNA follows: TGTGCCAGCAGCGGCATCCGCGGGAGCTCCTACAATGAGCAGTTCTTC.

Only a few counts were recorded for this clonotype. The chain uses TRBV27 and TRBJ2-7; D perhaps matches TRBD2 (5 bases). This CDR3 has 14 residues. Deletions cut 2 bases from V and 0 bases from J, with 8 bases between. The germline CDR1 and CDR2 sequences are MNHEY and SMNVEV (reference sequence). The chain's CDR3 is CASSLIRDSYEQYF. DNA of the CDR3: TGTGCCAGCAGTTTAATCCGGGACTCCTACGAGCAGTACTTC.

V and J are TRBV6-5 and TRBJ2-1, with 9 bases that match TRBD2. The J segment lost 4 bases and the V segment lost 2 bases, leaving 3 bases of the junction unmatched. The CDR3 loop spans 15 amino acids. The germline V gene has CDR1 MNHEY and CDR2 SVGAGI. The CDR3 protein is CASSYEAGGYNEQFF. CDR3 in DNA: TGTGCCAGCAGTTACGAAGCGGGGGGATACAATGAGCAGTTCTTC.

The sample holds many counts of this clonotype. The J gene is TRBJ2-2, the V gene TRBV6-5; 10 bases are a match to TRBD2. CDR3 length equals 17 residues. Germline V CDR1 and CDR2: MNHEY, SVGAGI. V gave up 5 bases and J gave up 3 bases; unmatched junction bases: 9. The CDR3 DNA reads as TGTGCCAGCAGTCCCGCAACGGGACTAGCGTACACCGGGGAGCTGTTTTTT. Amino acids: CASSPATGLAYTGELFF.

This clonotype was counted between two and nine times. The chain employs TRBV7-6 and TRBJ1-1; 7 bases are a match to TRBD1. Looked up from germline, CDR1 is SGHVS and CDR2 is FNYEAQ. The trim removed 5 bases at V and 1 base at J, leaving 7 bases unmatched. CDR3 length equals 15 residues. The CDR3 protein is CASSPADRENTEAFF. The CDR3 DNA reads TGTGCCAGCAGCCCCGCCGACAGGGAGAACACTGAAGCTTTCTTT.

This clonotype occurred many times. This chain joins TRBV11-2 and TRBJ2-1, with D unclear. In germline, CDR1 is SGHAT, CDR2 FQNNGV. V dropped 7 bases and J dropped 8 bases, with 18 bases sitting between them. The CDR3 is 14 amino acids. This chain's CDR3 is CASTPRAGWDEQFF. CDR3 nucleotide sequence: TGTGCCAGCACCCCCCGGGCCGGATGGGATGAGCAGTTCTTC.